This T cell receptor beta chain was sequenced during a study of neurological immune-mediated disorders. The V gene's germline CDR1 is DFQATT and CDR2 SNEGSKA (reference sequence). This CDR3 is 13 amino acids long. Trimming shortened V by 3 bases and J by 2 bases, and 11 bases separated the two germline ends. Template-switch 5'RACE cDNA synthesis added a 10-nucleotide unique molecular identifier. TCRdb re-called the 5' RACE reads through MiXCR, storing one row per CDR3 protein. Here the sample spans over 65,000 distinct CDR3 sequences, around a tenth being singletons. This clonotype was detected ten times or more.

The clonotype comes from a man in his fifties or sixties in good health. V and J are TRBV20-1 and TRBJ2-7; unclear D gene. Sequences were obtained from PBMCs. In DNA, the CDR3 is TGCAGTGCTAGTCCGAGTTTGACCTACGAGCAGTACTTC. This gives the protein CSASPSLTYEQYF.